Listed here is a single TCR beta chain. Its antigen remains unidentified. The input lacks base qualities; no much larger clone sits a single base away. Stable Graves' hyperthyroidism was defined as no progression to ophthalmopathy during 18 months of follow-up. Hyperthyroidism patients were aged 18 to 65 years and newly diagnosed, with disease duration of less than 2 months. The study excluded patients with uncontrolled infections, other autoimmune diseases, pregnancy or lactation. Clinical symptoms, serum thyroxine and TRAb, thyroid ultrasound, and orbital computed tomography formed the basis for the diagnoses. PBMCs were separated from approximately 10 ml of fresh peripheral blood using Ficoll-Paque density gradient centrifugation. Total RNA was extracted with Trizol reagent, and quality was checked on an Agilent 2100 Bioanalyzer. V lost 1 base and J lost 7 bases; the stretch between them is 14 bases long. The CDR3 spans 13 residues, from the cysteine through the phenylalanine. This entry keeps only the CDR3 DNA: 39 bases, framed from base 1. For CDR1 and CDR2, the germline V gene (reference sequence) lists GTSNPN and SVGIG.

The data are from a study of T cells in Graves' hyperthyroidism and ophthalmopathy (dated by TCRdb to about 2019). A note on the overall study: Peripheral blood was sampled at the time of initial diagnosis, prior to any treatment. The roughly 100 discovery patients were randomly divided into training and test sets at a 7:3 ratio. Once sampling was done, hyperthyroidism patients were given methimazole at a starting dose of 30 mg daily, whereas ophthalmopathy patients were given high-dose intravenous methylprednisolone. To identify TCR V-J signatures that set the groups apart, the researchers used a discovery cohort of 95 to 100 patients, made up of 40 to 45 with Graves' ophthalmopathy and some 58 with stable Graves' hyperthyroidism. The study also compared thyroid tissue and blood T-cell repertoires from 6 or 7 Graves' hyperthyroidism patients. Prospective prediction of ophthalmopathy was tested in an independent validation cohort of under 20 hyperthyroidism patients and around 16 patients who later progressed to ophthalmopathy. The paper describes TCR Vbeta CDR3 sequencing of 135 peripheral blood samples, made up of around 41 ophthalmopathy patients, around 73 hyperthyroidism patients and some 17 progressor patients.

What the research found in general, with its limitations: In validation, the model predicted progression to ophthalmopathy a median of roughly 6.2 months before onset, with approximately 70% sensitivity and almost 75% specificity. In cross-validation, a model built on a 13 V-J signature told ophthalmopathy apart from stable hyperthyroidism with 87.88% sensitivity and around 83% specificity, and in testing the same model reached 80%/75%. No statistical method was used to set the sample size in advance, and investigators knew the group allocation. Most expanded thyroid clonotypes (frequency above 0.001) were also detected in blood, a finding suggesting that blood repertoires may reflect thyroid immune responses.

Amplification of TCR beta CDR3 regions was carried out from RNA transcripts. The first round of RT-PCR for the TCR CDR3 was performed with the HTBI primer set and the Qiagen OneStep RT-PCR kit. Libraries were constructed in a second round of multiplex PCR, after which size selection and purification were carried out. Paired-end sequencing of the libraries was performed with 100 bp reads on an Illumina HiSeq2000. Under the source paper's analysis protocol: Raw data were processed with SOAPnuke, discarding reads with adapters, uncalled bases, mean Phred below 15, or no exact constant-primer or identifier match. COPE v1.2.5 was used to merge the high-quality paired reads, and each unique nucleotide sequence was defined as a clonotype. MiTCR v1.1 was used to align the clonotypes against IMGT TRBV, TRBD and TRBJ reference segments. Only V-J combinations with frequency above 0.0001, covering 99% to 99.2% of repertoires, were analysed. The TCS score was defined as the ratio of F50 (clonal expansion) to E x V (chaos), calculated using BLOSUM62-based TCRdist between CDR3 peptides within each V-J. Welch's t-statistics and random forest reduced approximately 520 V-J features to 13, which were used in a naive Bayes classifier (R e1071). TCRdb trimmed the raw reads at Q25, called clones with MiXCR and kept productive beta chains. Each entry merges the rows of one CDR3 protein and shows their most common DNA and genes. Here the V and J calls rest on TCRdb's processing, not on the authors' analysis. Present in this sample are a few hundred thousand distinct CDR3 sequences, approximately 14% of which were seen just once. Clones ranked in the top ten supply under 8% of the sample.

The sequence is built from TRBV30 and TRBJ2-7; TRBD1 is perhaps the D gene, given 6 matching bases. The receptor comes from a young woman with Graves' hyperthyroidism. The sequencing input was blood. The CDR3 in this case is CAWSGTALREQYF. The DNA sequence is as follows: TGTGCCTGGAGTGGGACAGCCTTGCGGGAGCAGTACTTC.